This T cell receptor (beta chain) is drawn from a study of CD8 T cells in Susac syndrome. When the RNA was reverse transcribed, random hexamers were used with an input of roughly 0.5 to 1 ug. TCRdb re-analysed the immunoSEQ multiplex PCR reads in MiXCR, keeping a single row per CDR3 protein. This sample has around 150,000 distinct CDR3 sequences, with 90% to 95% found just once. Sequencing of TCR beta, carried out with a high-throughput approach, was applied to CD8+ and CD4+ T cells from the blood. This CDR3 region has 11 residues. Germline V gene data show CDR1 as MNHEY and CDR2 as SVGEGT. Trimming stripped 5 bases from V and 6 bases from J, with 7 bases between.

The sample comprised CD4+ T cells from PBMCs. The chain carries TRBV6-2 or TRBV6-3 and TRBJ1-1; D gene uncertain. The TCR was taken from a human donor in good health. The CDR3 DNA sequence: TGTGCCAGCAGTCGAAGGGCTGAAGCTTTCTTT. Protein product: CASSRRAEAFF.